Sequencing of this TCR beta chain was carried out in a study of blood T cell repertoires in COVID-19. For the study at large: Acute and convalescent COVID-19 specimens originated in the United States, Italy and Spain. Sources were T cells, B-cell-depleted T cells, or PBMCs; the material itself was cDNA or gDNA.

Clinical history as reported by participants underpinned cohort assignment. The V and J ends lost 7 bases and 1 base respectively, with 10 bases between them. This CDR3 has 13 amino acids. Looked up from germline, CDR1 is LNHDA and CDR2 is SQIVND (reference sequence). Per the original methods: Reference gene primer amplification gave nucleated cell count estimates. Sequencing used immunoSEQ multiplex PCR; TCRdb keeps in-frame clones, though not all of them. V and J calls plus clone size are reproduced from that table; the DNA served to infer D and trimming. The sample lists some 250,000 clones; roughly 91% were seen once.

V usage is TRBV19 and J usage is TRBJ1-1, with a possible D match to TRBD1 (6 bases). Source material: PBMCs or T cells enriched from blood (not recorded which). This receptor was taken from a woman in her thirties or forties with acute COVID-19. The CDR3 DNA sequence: TGTGCCAGTACTAAGGACAGGAACACTGAAGCTTTCTTT. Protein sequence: CASTKDRNTEAFF.